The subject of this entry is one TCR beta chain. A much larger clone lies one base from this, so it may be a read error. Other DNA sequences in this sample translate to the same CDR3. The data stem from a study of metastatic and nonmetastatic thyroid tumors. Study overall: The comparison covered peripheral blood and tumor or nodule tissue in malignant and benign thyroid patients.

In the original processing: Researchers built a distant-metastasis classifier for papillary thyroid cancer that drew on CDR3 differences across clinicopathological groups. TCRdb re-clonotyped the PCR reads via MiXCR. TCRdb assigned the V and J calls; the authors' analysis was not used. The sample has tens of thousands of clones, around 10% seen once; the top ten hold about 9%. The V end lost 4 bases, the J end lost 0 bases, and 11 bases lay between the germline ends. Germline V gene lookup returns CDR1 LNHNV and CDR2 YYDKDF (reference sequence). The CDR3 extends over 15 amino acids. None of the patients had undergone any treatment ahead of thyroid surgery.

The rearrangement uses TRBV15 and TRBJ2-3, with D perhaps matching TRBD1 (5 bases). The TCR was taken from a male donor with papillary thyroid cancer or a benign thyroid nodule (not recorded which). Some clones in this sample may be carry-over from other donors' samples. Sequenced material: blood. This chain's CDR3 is CATSTFRASTDTQYF. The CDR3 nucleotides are TGTGCCACCAGCACTTTCAGGGCTAGCACAGATACGCAGTATTTT.